The 7 T cell receptor beta chains below come from one sample, sequenced in a study of blood T cell repertoires in COVID-19. TCRdb's copy holds only in-frame clones and misses some; the assay was immunoSEQ multiplex PCR. The table shows roughly 150,000 clones, with about 80% occurring only once. Sequencing was carried out using peripheral blood. The source of these receptors is a man in his sixties with acute or convalescent COVID-19.

This clone came up a few times. The chain is built from TRBV2 and TRBJ2-1; 7 bases line up with TRBD2. The germline V gene has CDR1 SNHLY and CDR2 FYNNEI. V dropped 3 bases and J dropped 9; count of bases not matched to a gene: 11. This CDR3 region has 15 residues. CDR3 loop: CASSDGTKARIEQFF. CDR3 DNA: TGTGCCAGCAGTGACGGGACTAAAGCTCGTATTGAGCAGTTCTTC.

In its sample, this clone was seen a few times. The genes are TRBV30 and TRBJ1-3; D ambiguous. Germline CDR1 is GTSNPN and CDR2 is SVGIG (reference sequence). Trimming took 1 base from V and 3 from J, leaving 7 bases between them. The CDR3 consists of 13 residues. The CDR3 DNA reads TGTGCCTGGAGTGAGTGGCATGGAAACACCATATATTTT. It codes for CAWSEWHGNTIYF.

The V and J genes are TRBV7-9 and TRBJ2-1, with 11 bases identical to TRBD2. V lost 6 bases, J lost 4 bases, and 5 bases stayed unmatched. The germline gives CDR1 SEHNR, CDR2 FQNEAQ (reference sequence). CDR3 size: 15 residues. The CDR3 sequence is CASRPGTSGYNEQFF. DNA for the CDR3: TGTGCCAGCAGGCCCGGGACTAGCGGTTACAATGAGCAGTTCTTC.

This clone occurred a few times. V and J are TRBV11-3 and TRBJ1-5; unclear D gene. The CDR3 contains 16 residues. Trimming shortened V by 4 bases and J by 0 bases, and 13 bases separated the two germline ends. The germline gives CDR1 SGHNT, CDR2 YENEEA. In nucleotides, the CDR3 is TGTGCCAGCAGCTCCCCCCCGAGCTATAGCAATCAGCCCCAGCATTTT. Translation: CASSSPPSYSNQPQHF.

V and J are TRBV24-1 and TRBJ1-1, with 9 bases fitting TRBD1. The trim removed 3 bases at V and 5 bases at J, leaving 0 bases unmatched. This CDR3 comprises 13 residues. CDR1 and CDR2 (germline): KGHDR, SFDVKD. The CDR3 loop is CATSDGTGTEAFF. CDR3 coding DNA: TGTGCCACCAGTGATGGGACAGGGACTGAAGCTTTCTTT.

As DNA, the CDR3 is TGTGCCAGCAGGGCAGGACAGGGGTTTTACGAGCAGTACTTC. Translated: CASRAGQGFYEQYF. The rearrangement joins TRBV6-1 to TRBJ2-7; TRBD1 agrees at 9 bases. From germline, CDR1 is MNHNS and CDR2 SASEGT. The CDR3 is made up of 14 amino acids. V trimming: 6 bases; J trimming: 4 bases; junction bases outside the gene matches: 7.

This CDR3 reads CAWTRGRVGEQFF. The DNA of the CDR3 is TGTGCCTGGACGCGGGGCAGGGTGGGTGAGCAGTTCTTC. The rearrangement links TRBV30 to TRBJ2-1; a weak D match, TRBD2 (6 bases). Trimming removed 4 bases from V and 9 bases from J, with 16 bases in between. Germline CDR1 and CDR2: GTSNPN and SVGIG (reference sequence). The CDR3 loop spans 13 amino acids.